The 11 T cell receptor beta chains listed next were all sequenced from one sample in a study of tumor-infiltrating lymphocytes in primary liver carcinoma. TCR beta cDNA was prepared out of 450 to 500 ng total RNA by means of a constant-region primer. TCR beta libraries came from three nested multiplex PCR rounds using slightly modified ARM-PCR. The first two PCR rounds, roughly 9 cycles each, used TRBV1-TRBV30 forward primers and a C-beta reverse primer. TCRdb used MiXCR to reprocess the multiplex PCR reads, holding one entry per CDR3 protein. The repertoire includes about 78,000 distinct CDR3 sequences, around 75% of them detected once, and roughly 13% sits in the top ten. Co-extraction of RNA and DNA was performed on roughly 17-32 mg of unsorted bulk tissue. Source material: liver tumor tissue from sampling region 4. Regarding subset: tumor region T4, right-lateral pole. All receptors derive from a woman in her sixties or seventies with primary liver carcinoma and hepatitis B virus infection.

This clonotype was found many times. The V gene is TRBV4-2, the J gene TRBJ2-7, with D possibly matching TRBD1 (8 bases). The CDR3 totals 15 residues. Germline CDR1 reads LGHNA; CDR2 reads YNFKEQ. V was shortened by 0 bases and J by 3 bases, with 12 bases between the two germline ends. CDR3 loop: CASSQENRGGYEQYF. The CDR3 bases are TGTGCCAGCAGCCAAGAGAACAGGGGGGGCTACGAGCAGTACTTC.

The CDR3 is CVISLGSSGRSSYNEQFF. DNA of the CDR3: TGTGTCATCAGTTTAGGTTCTAGCGGGAGGTCGTCCTACAATGAGCAGTTCTTC. This chain joins TRBV12-3 or TRBV12-4 and TRBJ2-1; 11 nucleotides agree with TRBD2. This CDR3 is 18 amino acids long.

V gene TRBV10-2 combines with J gene TRBJ2-5; D remains ambiguous. Deletions cut 10 bases from V and 1 base from J, with 13 bases between. The CDR3 sequence is 13 residues long. Looked up from germline, CDR1 is WSHSY and CDR2 is SAAADI. CDR3 in amino acids: CATHLGGQETQYF. In DNA form, the CDR3 reads TGCGCCACCCACCTTGGCGGCCAAGAGACCCAGTACTTC.

The chain links TRBV29-1 to TRBJ2-1; 9 bases match TRBD2. Trimming removed 6 bases from V and 16 bases from J; junction bases left unmatched: 28. Germline CDR1 reads SQVTM; CDR2 reads ANQGSEA. This CDR3 is built from 17 residues. CDR3 sequence: CSVHPASGTSRRSGQFF. In nucleotides, the CDR3 is TGCAGCGTCCACCCGGCTAGCGGGACGTCCCGAAGGAGTGGGCAATTCTTC.

Notes on this clonotype: A single base separates this from a much larger clone, so it may be a read error. The rearrangement joins TRBV28 to TRBJ2-2; no reliable D call. Germline V gene sequence: CDR1 MDHEN, CDR2 SYDVKM. The CDR3 is 15 amino acids. V was pared by 5 bases and J by 6 bases, with 16 bases between. The CDR3 nucleotides are TGTGCCAGCAGTCTCTACCTGACTGGCCCCGGGGAGCTGTTTTTT. Amino acid sequence: CASSLYLTGPGELFF. The full variable domain, with the rest looked up from reference TRBV28 and TRBJ2-2, is DVKVTQSSRYLVKRTGEKVFLECVQDMDHENMFWYRQDPGLGLRLIYFSYDVKMKEKGDIPEGYSVSREKKERFSLILESASTNQTSMYLCASSLYLTGPGELFFGEGSRLTVL.

This clonotype has a count of ten or more. This chain connects TRBV5-4 to TRBJ2-5; TRBD2 might be the D (7 bases). This CDR3 is built from 15 residues. CDR1 is SGHNT, CDR2 YYREEE, per germline (reference sequence). V was shortened by 4 bases and J by 5 bases, with 18 bases between the two germline ends. This CDR3 is CASSPGGGNGETQYF. CDR3 coding DNA: TGTGCCAGCAGCCCGGGGGGCGGGAATGGTGAGACCCAGTACTTC.

To note about this clonotype: Germline is not matched at one junction end, which may reflect a read error. The chain combines TRBV11-2 with TRBJ2-1; TRBD2 is a possible D gene (7 bases). The CDR3 sequence is 16 residues long. In germline, CDR1 is SGHAT, CDR2 FQNNGV. The CDR3 bases are TGTGGCAGCTGCCTGACCCGGGGGGCGGGAGAGAATGAGCAGTTCTTC. Its protein product is CGSCLTRGAGENEQFF. Looking up the rest from reference TRBV11-2 and TRBJ2-1 gives the full variable domain: EAGVAQSPRYKIIEKRQSVAFWCNPISGHATLYWYQQILGQGPKLLIQFQNNGVVDDSQLPKDRFSAERLKGVDSTLKIQPAKLEDSAVYLCGSCLTRGAGENEQFFGPGTRLTVL.

Details on this clonotype: No conserved phenylalanine or tryptophan is present at the end of the CDR3, so a read error is the likely explanation. The chain carries TRBV4-2 and TRBJ1-2; D remains unclear. This CDR3 is 16 amino acids long. V was clipped by 0 bases and J by 8 bases, with 19 bases between them. In germline, CDR1 is LGHNA, CDR2 YNFKEQ. CDR3 DNA: TGTGCCAGCAGCCAAGAGAGGGAGGTCCGGGGTTGGGGCTACACCATC. As protein: CASSQEREVRGWGYTI.

In DNA, the CDR3 is TGTGCCAGCAGCTTAACCAACGGAGAAGGGTATAGGGGTGAGCAGTTCTTC. It codes for CASSLTNGEGYRGEQFF. This chain connects TRBV11-2 to TRBJ2-1; maybe TRBD1 (5 bases). The germline V and J ends were trimmed by 2 bases and 9 bases, with 23 bases remaining between them. Per the germline V gene, CDR1 is SGHAT and CDR2 is FQNNGV. The CDR3 extends over 17 amino acids.

The rearrangement joins TRBV12-3 or TRBV12-4 to TRBJ2-7; D might be TRBD1 or TRBD2, each matching 6 bases. The CDR3 has 17 amino acids. Deletions cut 4 bases from V and 3 bases from J, with 22 bases between. CDR3 nucleotide sequence: TGTGCCAGCAGTTCCGACGGGGGCAGGGCTCCTTACTACGAGCAGTACTTC. Its protein is CASSSDGGRAPYYEQYF.

Comment on this clonotype: A much more abundant neighbour one base away suggests this may be a read error. This chain uses TRBV28 with TRBJ1-3; 7 bases are a match to TRBD1. Germline lookup yields CDR1 MDHEN and CDR2 SYDVKM. This CDR3 is built from 19 residues. CDR3 sequence: CANSSFPGQTGFSGNTIYF. CDR3 DNA: TGTGCCAACAGTTCTTTTCCGGGACAGACGGGCTTCTCTGGAAACACCATATATTTT.